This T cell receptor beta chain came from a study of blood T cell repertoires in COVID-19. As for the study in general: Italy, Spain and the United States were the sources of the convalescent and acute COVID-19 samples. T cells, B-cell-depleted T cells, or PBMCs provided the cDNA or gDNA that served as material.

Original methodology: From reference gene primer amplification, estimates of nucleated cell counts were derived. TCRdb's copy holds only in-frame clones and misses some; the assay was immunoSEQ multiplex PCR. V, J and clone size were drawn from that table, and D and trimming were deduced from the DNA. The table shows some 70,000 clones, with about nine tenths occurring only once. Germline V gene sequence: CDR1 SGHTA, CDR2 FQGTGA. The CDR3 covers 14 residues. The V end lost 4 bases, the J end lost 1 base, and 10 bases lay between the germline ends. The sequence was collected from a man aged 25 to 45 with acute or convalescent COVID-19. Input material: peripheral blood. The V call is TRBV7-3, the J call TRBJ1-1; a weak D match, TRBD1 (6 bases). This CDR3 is CASSSTTGNTEAFF. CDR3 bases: TGTGCCAGCAGCTCAACGACAGGGAACACTGAAGCTTTCTTT.